This T cell receptor beta chain was recovered during a study of technical replicates of blood from a few donors. Trimming pared 1 base from V and 1 base from J, leaving 5 bases between. The length of the CDR3 is 13 residues. The V gene's germline CDR1 is SEHNR and CDR2 FQNEAQ (reference sequence). This table comes from immunoSEQ multiplex PCR, and its TCRdb copy is limited to in-frame clones, with some not included. The table has roughly 100,000 clones, over 90% seen once. This chain joins TRBV7-9 and TRBJ2-7; no firm D call. Sequenced: T cells isolated from PBMCs. The TCR sequence derives from a human donor in good health. The DNA of the CDR3 is TGTGCCAGCAGCTTAGGCCTATCCTACGAGCAGTACTTC. It codes for CASSLGLSYEQYF.